The rows below give T cell receptor beta chains drawn from one sample of a study of cytomegalovirus exposure and HLA in healthy donors. The protocol was immunoSEQ multiplex PCR, while the TCRdb copy is restricted to in-frame clones and leaves out a portion. The table records 180,000 or so clones, 77% of them present only once. The specimen was PBMCs. These TCRs come from a woman in her fifties or sixties in good health and CMV-seropositive. CDR3s include the opening cysteine and the closing phenylalanine or tryptophan. A D gene is named only where the DNA matches it firmly. Clone sizes are given selectively: once, few, many, or a class where the clone is expanded.

>15|-|TRBD2|TRBV11-2|TRBJ2-5
CASSFQRDPGKTQYF
TGTGCCAGCAGCTTCCAGCGGGACCCCGGAAAGACCCAGTACTTC
>13|-|-|TRBV28|TRBJ2-6
CASSLRGANVLTF
TGTGCCAGCAGTTTGCGGGGGGCCAACGTCCTGACTTTC
>19|-|-|TRBV5-1|TRBJ2-2
CASSFLSPGTTIGAGELFF
TGCGCCAGCAGCTTTCTTTCCCCAGGGACAACAATCGGGGCCGGGGAGCTGTTTTTT
>11|-|-|TRBV28|TRBJ1-2
CASSFIYGYTF
TGTGCCAGCAGTTTCATCTATGGCTACACCTTC
>13|-|-|TRBV28|TRBJ1-1
CASSLGRRTEAFF
TGTGCCAGCAGTTTGGGGAGGAGGACTGAAGCTTTCTTT
>14|-|TRBD1|TRBV10-1|TRBJ2-7
CASIRTGSSYEQYF
TGCGCCAGCATAAGGACAGGGAGTAGCTACGAGCAGTACTTC
>15|-|-|TRBV7-2|TRBJ2-7
CASSLGAGATYEQYF
TGTGCCAGCAGCTTAGGGGCAGGGGCTACCTACGAGCAGTACTTC
>13|few|-|TRBV11-2|TRBJ1-1
CASSLVEGTEAFF
TGTGCCAGCAGCTTAGTCGAGGGCACTGAAGCTTTCTTT
>16|-|-|TRBV5-3|TRBJ2-1
CASNRYSRRVDNEQFF
TGTGCCAGCAATCGTTATTCTAGGCGAGTTGACAATGAGCAGTTCTTC
>15|-|TRBD2|TRBV2|TRBJ2-7
CASRPQSGGSYEQYF
TGTGCCAGCAGGCCCCAAAGCGGGGGCTCCTACGAGCAGTACTTC
>15|few|-|TRBV11-2|TRBJ2-5
CASSLGGGGAETQYF
TGTGCCAGCAGCTTAGGAGGGGGCGGGGCGGAGACCCAGTACTTC
>15|-|TRBD1|TRBV7-3|TRBJ2-7
CASSFAGQGSDEQYF
TGTGCCAGCAGCTTCGCGGGACAGGGGTCGGACGAGCAGTACTTC
>11|-|-|TRBV20-1|TRBJ1-1
CSASAGWEAFF
TGCAGTGCTTCCGCGGGGTGGGAAGCTTTCTTT
>15|few|-|TRBV9|TRBJ1-4
CASSVLRAAGEKLFF
TGTGCCAGCAGCGTACTTAGAGCGGCGGGCGAAAAACTGTTTTTT
>14|-|TRBD1|TRBV29-1|TRBJ1-1
CSAMTGGRRTEAFF
TGCAGCGCTATGACAGGGGGCAGACGGACTGAAGCTTTCTTT
>14|-|TRBD2|TRBV5-1|TRBJ2-7
CASHSTSGSYEQYF
TGCGCCAGCCACTCCACTAGCGGGAGCTACGAGCAGTACTTC
>14|-|-|TRBV4-2|TRBJ2-3
CASSSPEGTDTQYF
TGTGCCAGCAGCTCTCCCGAGGGCACAGATACGCAGTATTTT
>13|-|TRBD1|TRBV5-1|TRBJ2-5
CASSLTGEETQYF
TGCGCCAGCAGCTTGACAGGGGAAGAGACCCAGTACTTC
>14|once|TRBD2|TRBV5-1|TRBJ2-5
CASSLGTREETQYF
TGCGCCAGCAGCTTGGGGACTAGGGAAGAGACCCAGTACTTC
>17|-|TRBD2|TRBV4-2|TRBJ2-7
CASSQASDSGSSYEQYF
TGTGCCAGCAGCCAAGCCAGTGATAGCGGGAGCTCCTACGAGCAGTACTTC
>15|-|TRBD1|TRBV27|TRBJ1-2
CASSFGQAIIDGYTF
TGTGCCAGCAGTTTTGGACAGGCCATCATAGATGGCTACACCTTC